The clone carrying this T cell receptor (beta chain) was picked up a small number of times. The data originate from a study of blood T cell repertoires in COVID-19. In the study overall: The United States, Italy and Spain were the sources of the acute and convalescent COVID-19 samples. T cells, B-cell-depleted T cells, or PBMCs supplied cDNA or gDNA.

Per the authors' pipeline: Researchers report that nucleated cell counts were estimated from reference gene primer amplification. The repertoire was sequenced with immunoSEQ multiplex PCR; TCRdb's copy has only in-frame clones and lacks some. From that table come the V and J calls and clone size; the DNA was used to work out D and trimming. This sample has 400,000 to 550,000 clones, with approximately 90% found just once. V was pared by 2 bases and J by 5 bases, with 5 bases of the junction left unmatched. CDR1 is SGHNT, CDR2 YYREEE, per germline (reference sequence). The CDR3 length is 14 residues. The specimen sequenced was peripheral blood. V gene TRBV5-4 combines with J gene TRBJ2-5, with 8 bases identical to TRBD2. The TCR comes from a woman aged 30 to 39 with acute or convalescent COVID-19. CDR3 sequence (DNA): TGTGCCAGCAGCTTTTTGGGCGGGGGGGAGACCCAGTACTTC. It codes for CASSFLGGGETQYF.